The rows below give T cell receptor beta chains drawn from one sample of a study of human T cells and chemical hapten exposure. TCRdb reprocessed the RACE reads with MiXCR, giving one entry per CDR3 protein. The sample contains about 160,000 distinct CDR3 sequences, around 30% of which appear only once. The specimen was whole blood, collected in connection with sensitization to the hapten diphenylcyclopropenone (DPC). These receptors were collected from a woman aged 18-29 years with alopecia areata. Some clones in this sample may be carry-over from other donors' samples. CDR3s include the opening cysteine and the closing phenylalanine or tryptophan. A D gene is named only where the DNA matches it firmly. Not every row has a clone size; where given, it reads once, few, many or a size class.

j_call clone_size v_call d_call cdr3_nt cdr3_aa
TRBJ2-1 few TRBV5-1 . TGCGCCAGCAGCAAAAACAGGGTTCGTGACAATGAGCAGTTCTTC CASSKNRVRDNEQFF
TRBJ2-1 few TRBV7-3 . TGTGCCAGCAGCCCAGGCTACAATGAGCAGTTCTTC CASSPGYNEQFF
TRBJ2-2 few TRBV7-2 . TGTGCCAGCAGCTTTGGGACACTGCGGGACGGGGAGCTGTTTTTT CASSFGTLRDGELFF
TRBJ2-7 few TRBV29-1 TRBD1 TGCAGCGCAGGGGACAGGGGTTCCTACGAGCAGTACTTC CSAGDRGSYEQYF
TRBJ1-5 . TRBV29-1 TRBD1 TGCAGCGTTGGCCAGGGGGCCTCGTACCAGCCCCAGCATTTT CSVGQGASYQPQHF
TRBJ2-1 . TRBV2 . TGTGCCAGCAGTGAAGCGCGGCTCTACAATGAGCAGTTCTTC CASSEARLYNEQFF
TRBJ2-3 . TRBV20-1 . TGCAGTGCTAGAGCGGGCGAGTCCACAGATACGCAGTATTTT CSARAGESTDTQYF
TRBJ2-3 . TRBV10-3 . TGTGCCATCAGTGAAGAGTCCCTAGCTCCGCGAGATACGCAGTATTTT CAISEESLAPRDTQYF
TRBJ2-4 . TRBV11-2 . TGTGCCAGCAGCTTGACCGGGACGGCGGACTTC CASSLTGTADF
TRBJ2-7 few TRBV7-9 . TGTGCCAGCAGCCCACAGGCTGGCGAGCAGTACTTC CASSPQAGEQYF
TRBJ2-7 . TRBV4-1 . TGCGCCAGCAGCCAAGTCTCCGGACAGTCCTACGAGCAGTACTTC CASSQVSGQSYEQYF
TRBJ2-7 few TRBV7-2 TRBD2 TGTGCCAGCAGCCTCTCTAGCGGGGACCACTACGAGCAGTACTTC CASSLSSGDHYEQYF
TRBJ1-2 . TRBV29-1 TRBD1 TGCAGCGTGGACAGGGGGCTCGCCGGGCACGGCTACACCTTC CSVDRGLAGHGYTF
TRBJ1-5 few TRBV20-1 . TGCAGTGCTAGCGGAGGGCGAGGGAATCAGCCCCAGCATTTT CSASGGRGNQPQHF
TRBJ2-7 few TRBV4-3 . TGCGCCAGCAGCCGGGACCTACTGACCTACGAGCAGTACTTC CASSRDLLTYEQYF
TRBJ2-1 once TRBV7-2 . TGTGCCAGCAGCTTAGGTGGCAGGTCCTATAGCAATGAGCAGTTCTTC CASSLGGRSYSNEQFF